The entry below gives a single TCR beta chain sequence along with its context. The sample belongs to a study of blood T cell repertoires in COVID-19. Study at large: Samples came from the United States, Italy and Spain, spanning acute and convalescent COVID-19. From T cells, B-cell-depleted T cells, or PBMCs came the material, which was cDNA or gDNA.

V dropped 6 bases and J dropped 4 bases, with 10 bases sitting between them. The V gene's germline CDR1 is LNHDA and CDR2 SQIVND (reference sequence). The CDR3 is 13 residues long. Recovered participants had two consecutive negative NP/OP PCR tests, healthcare professional clearance, or symptom resolution. Under the authors' procedure: Estimates of nucleated cell counts were drawn from the amplification of reference gene primers. Profiling relied on immunoSEQ multiplex PCR, and the TCRdb table lists in-frame clones only, not all of them. That table supplies the V and J calls and clone size; D and trimming were determined from the DNA. The table lists hundreds of thousands of clones, about 87% of them singletons.

Sequencing was performed on PBMCs or T cells enriched from blood (not recorded which). This TCR derives from a woman in her forties or fifties who had recovered from COVID-19. The chain joins TRBV19 to TRBJ1-5; D gene ambiguous. CDR3 residues: CASSNYRNQPQHF. For the CDR3, the DNA is TGTGCCAGTAGCAATTACCGGAATCAGCCCCAGCATTTT. Looking up the rest from reference TRBV19 and TRBJ1-5 gives the full variable domain: DGGITQSPKYLFRKEGQNVTLSCEQNLNHDAMYWYRQDPGQGLRLIYYSQIVNDFQKGDIAEGYSVSREKKESFPLTVTSAQKNPTAFYLCASSNYRNQPQHFGDGTRLSIL.